Shown below are 22 T cell receptor beta chains from a single sample sequenced in a study of blood T cell repertoires in COVID-19. TCRdb's table, derived via immunoSEQ multiplex PCR, lists solely in-frame clones and lacks some. The table shows hundreds of thousands of clones, with roughly 90% occurring only once. The sequenced sample consisted of peripheral blood. The source of these receptors is a man in his forties or fifties with acute or convalescent COVID-19.

The V call is TRBV27, the J call TRBJ2-7, with D perhaps matching TRBD2 (7 bases). Trimming stripped 1 base from V and 7 bases from J, with 14 bases between. Per germline, CDR1 MNHEY and CDR2 SMNVEV (reference sequence). CDR3 length equals 14 residues. The CDR3 protein is CASSLYWGGVEQYF. CDR3 coding DNA: TGTGCCAGCAGTTTATATTGGGGGGGCGTGGAGCAGTACTTC.

The chain carries TRBV14 and TRBJ2-1, with D possibly TRBD1 on 5 matching bases. The germline V gene has CDR1 SGHDN and CDR2 FVKESK. Trimming shortened V by 6 bases and J by 9 bases, and 12 bases separated the two germline ends. The CDR3 contains 12 residues. In DNA, the CDR3 is TGTGCCAGCAGTCAGCAGGGCATTGAGCAGTTCTTC. It is translated as CASSQQGIEQFF.

The chain uses TRBV5-4 and TRBJ1-1, with D perhaps matching TRBD1 (6 bases). Germline V CDR1 and CDR2: SGHNT, YYREEE (reference sequence). Deletions cut 4 bases from V and 6 bases from J, with 22 bases between. The CDR3 covers 16 residues. CDR3 coding DNA: TGTGCCAGCAGCATCGACCGGACAGAGGAGAATCCTGAAGCTTTCTTT. Translation gives CASSIDRTEENPEAFF.

The gene calls are TRBV6-5 and TRBJ1-2, with 8 bases that match TRBD1. CDR3 size: 15 residues. CDR1 is MNHEY and CDR2 is SVGAGI in the germline V gene. Trimming took 5 bases from V and 8 from J; bases not matched to a gene: 13. In nucleotides, the CDR3 is TGTGCCAGCAGTCCCCGGACAGGGCCGGCTCTAGGCTACACCTTC. It encodes CASSPRTGPALGYTF.

The chain joins TRBV27 to TRBJ1-5; a weak D match, TRBD1 (6 bases). Germline values: CDR1 MNHEY, CDR2 SMNVEV (reference sequence). The CDR3 runs 17 residues. V was cut by 1 base and J by 0 bases, with 13 bases left in between. The CDR3 nucleotides are TGTGCCAGCAGTTTATTGGGAGGGGGTTATAGCAATCAGCCCCAGCATTTT. Protein sequence: CASSLLGGGYSNQPQHF.

This chain uses TRBV19 with TRBJ1-4; D is perhaps TRBD1 (6 bases). CDR3 length equals 12 residues. The ends were cut back, 6 bases at V and 13 bases at J, with 15 bases in the middle. Germline V CDR1 and CDR2: LNHDA, SQIVND (reference sequence). CDR3 in DNA: TGTGCCAGTAGCCCAACAGGGTTGGGACTGTTTTTT. Residues: CASSPTGLGLFF.

This chain links TRBV2 with TRBJ2-1, with 9 bases identical to TRBD2. The germline gives CDR1 SNHLY, CDR2 FYNNEI. The V gene end was trimmed by 6 bases and the J gene end by 8 bases; junction bases not matched to a gene: 11. This CDR3 is built from 15 residues. The CDR3 coding sequence is TGTGCCAGCAGCGGGGGGGGGACTAGCAGCTATGAGCAGTTCTTC. Translation gives CASSGGGTSSYEQFF. The variable domain in full, completed from reference TRBV2 and TRBJ2-1, reads EPEVTQTPSHQVTQMGQEVILRCVPISNHLYFYWYRQILGQKVEFLVSFYNNEISEKSEIFDDQFSVERPDGSNFTLKIRSTKLEDSAMYFCASSGGGTSSYEQFFGPGTRLTVL.

The rearrangement uses TRBV11-2 and TRBJ1-2, with 7 bases fitting TRBD1. The CDR3 contains 18 residues. Per the germline V gene, CDR1 is SGHAT and CDR2 is FQNNGV. V dropped 5 bases and J dropped 1; count of bases not matched to a gene: 16. CDR3 loop: CASSHDPGQKVINYGYTF. In DNA, the CDR3 is TGTGCCAGCAGCCATGATCCGGGACAGAAAGTCATTAACTATGGCTACACCTTC. The variable domain in full, completed from reference TRBV11-2 and TRBJ1-2, reads EAGVAQSPRYKIIEKRQSVAFWCNPISGHATLYWYQQILGQGPKLLIQFQNNGVVDDSQLPKDRFSAERLKGVDSTLKIQPAKLEDSAVYLCASSHDPGQKVINYGYTFGSGTRLTVV.

The rearrangement joins TRBV21-1 to TRBJ1-6; TRBD1, the table's D call, was not compared with the DNA. TRBV21-1 has pseudogene status. This CDR3 region has 17 residues. CDR3 DNA: TGTGCCAGCAGCAAAGCGCTGCCAGCAGGGGGTAATTCACCCCTCCACTTT. This encodes CASSKALPAGGNSPLHF.

This chain uses TRBV5-5 with TRBJ1-5; 7 nucleotides align to TRBD1. This CDR3 is built from 15 residues. Unmatched junction bases numbered 7, after V lost 4 bases and J lost 3 bases. The V gene's germline CDR1 is SGHKS and CDR2 YYEKEE (reference sequence). The CDR3 DNA reads TGTGCCAGCAGCGGGGTGACAGGGTTCAATCAGCCCCAGCATTTT. This codes for CASSGVTGFNQPQHF.

The V gene is TRBV19, the J gene TRBJ2-1; TRBD2 might be the D (6 bases). CDR1 is LNHDA, CDR2 SQIVND, per germline (reference sequence). The CDR3 loop spans 16 amino acids. The V gene lost 3 bases and the J gene lost 4 bases, with 16 bases spanning the gap. CDR3: CASSIEGASEYNEQFF. CDR3 sequence (DNA): TGTGCCAGTAGTATTGAAGGGGCTAGCGAATACAATGAGCAGTTCTTC.

Note on this clone: At one of its ends the junction is not consistent with the germline gene, which may arise from a read error. The rearrangement uses TRBV7-7 and TRBJ2-1, with 10 bases lining up with TRBD2. In germline, CDR1 is SSHAT, CDR2 FNYEAQ (reference sequence). The CDR3 loop spans 15 amino acids. In DNA, the CDR3 is TGTGCTAGCAGCTTAGAAGCGGGAGGGTACAATGAGCAGTTCTTC. This translates into CASSLEAGGYNEQFF.

V is TRBV7-2 and J is TRBJ2-1; possible D gene TRBD1, 6 bases. The V gene's germline CDR1 is SGHTA and CDR2 FQGNSA. The CDR3 is 15 amino acids. Trimming stripped 5 bases from V and 5 bases from J, with 16 bases between. This chain's CDR3 is CASSQNLQGDNEQFF. The CDR3 bases are TGTGCCAGCAGCCAAAATTTACAGGGAGACAATGAGCAGTTCTTC.

This clone was recorded once. V gene TRBV3-1 (or the pseudogene TRBV3-2) combines with J gene TRBJ1-5; D gene ambiguous. The CDR3 has 15 amino acids. Germline loops: CDR1 LGHDT, CDR2 YNNKEL (reference sequence). The germline V and J ends were trimmed by 0 bases and 1 base, with 7 bases remaining between them. The CDR3 spells CASSQDLGSNQPQHF. CDR3 bases: TGTGCCAGCAGCCAAGATCTTGGCAGCAATCAGCCCCAGCATTTT.

This clone came up a few times. CDR3 region: CASSLVQGFNYGYTF. The CDR3 region has the DNA TGTGCCAGCAGTTTGGTACAGGGGTTTAACTATGGCTACACCTTC. The rearrangement joins TRBV28 to TRBJ1-2; 7 positions agree with TRBD1. In germline, CDR1 is MDHEN, CDR2 SYDVKM. V dropped 3 bases and J dropped 1; count of bases not matched to a gene: 5. The CDR3 is made up of 15 amino acids.

This rearrangement joins TRBV9 to TRBJ2-7; 11 positions agree with TRBD2. The CDR3 length is 14 residues. The V gene end was trimmed by 0 bases and the J gene end by 5 bases; junction bases not matched to a gene: 1. CDR1 SGDLS and CDR2 YYNGEE come from the germline V gene. The CDR3 region has the DNA TGTGCCAGCAGCGTAGAGGGACTAGCGGACGAGCAGTACTTC. It specifies CASSVEGLADEQYF.

The chain joins TRBV9 to TRBJ2-3; 14 positions agree with TRBD2. The germline gives CDR1 SGDLS, CDR2 YYNGEE. This CDR3 has 16 amino acids. V shed 3 bases and J 7 bases; nucleotides not matched to a gene: 7. The DNA for the CDR3 is TGTGCCAGCAGCGCAATCGGGACTAGCGGGAGTAATACGCAGTATTTT. Encoded protein: CASSAIGTSGSNTQYF.

This clone was seen a single time. The chain uses TRBV9 and TRBJ1-4; no clear D gene. The germline CDR1 and CDR2 sequences are SGDLS and YYNGEE. The CDR3 totals 13 residues. V was trimmed by 3 bases and J by 4 bases, leaving 7 bases between them. This chain's CDR3 is CASSGQNNEKLFF. The DNA of the CDR3 is TGTGCCAGCAGCGGGCAGAATAATGAAAAACTGTTTTTT.

The chain recombines TRBV5-8 with TRBJ1-2; a possible D gene is TRBD1 (6 bases). V gave up 6 bases and J gave up 1 base, with 16 bases separating them. The germline V gene encodes CDR1 SGHTS and CDR2 YDEGEE. The CDR3 has 15 amino acids. The CDR3 bases are TGTGCCAGCACTCAAGGGGGGGGGCATAACTATGGCTACACCTTC. Translated: CASTQGGGHNYGYTF.

This rearrangement joins TRBV9 to TRBJ2-1; TRBD2 agrees at 9 bases. Trimming cost V 3 bases and J 5 bases; bases outside gene matches: 9. The CDR3 runs to 16 residues. From germline, CDR1 is SGDLS and CDR2 YYNGEE. The CDR3 protein is CASSGGSGSVDNEQFF. As DNA, the CDR3 is TGTGCCAGCAGCGGGGGTAGCGGGAGCGTGGACAATGAGCAGTTCTTC.

The chain combines TRBV19 with TRBJ1-2, with 7 bases lining up with TRBD1. This CDR3 spans 15 amino acids. Germline CDR1 and CDR2: LNHDA and SQIVND (reference sequence). The V and J ends lost 4 bases and 2 bases, in that order; junction bases with no gene match: 7. The CDR3 region is CASSTHRGANYGYTF. The CDR3 DNA sequence: TGTGCCAGTAGTACCCACAGGGGTGCCAACTATGGCTACACCTTC.

This chain joins TRBV30 and TRBJ2-1; 8 nucleotides match TRBD1. This CDR3 has 13 amino acids. Trimming at V came to 7 bases and at J to 5 bases, leaving 7 bases not matched to a gene. CDR1 GTSNPN and CDR2 SVGIG come from the germline V gene (reference sequence). In nucleotides, the CDR3 is TGTGCCTCGACAGGGGACTTACACAATGAGCAGTTCTTC. It is translated as CASTGDLHNEQFF.